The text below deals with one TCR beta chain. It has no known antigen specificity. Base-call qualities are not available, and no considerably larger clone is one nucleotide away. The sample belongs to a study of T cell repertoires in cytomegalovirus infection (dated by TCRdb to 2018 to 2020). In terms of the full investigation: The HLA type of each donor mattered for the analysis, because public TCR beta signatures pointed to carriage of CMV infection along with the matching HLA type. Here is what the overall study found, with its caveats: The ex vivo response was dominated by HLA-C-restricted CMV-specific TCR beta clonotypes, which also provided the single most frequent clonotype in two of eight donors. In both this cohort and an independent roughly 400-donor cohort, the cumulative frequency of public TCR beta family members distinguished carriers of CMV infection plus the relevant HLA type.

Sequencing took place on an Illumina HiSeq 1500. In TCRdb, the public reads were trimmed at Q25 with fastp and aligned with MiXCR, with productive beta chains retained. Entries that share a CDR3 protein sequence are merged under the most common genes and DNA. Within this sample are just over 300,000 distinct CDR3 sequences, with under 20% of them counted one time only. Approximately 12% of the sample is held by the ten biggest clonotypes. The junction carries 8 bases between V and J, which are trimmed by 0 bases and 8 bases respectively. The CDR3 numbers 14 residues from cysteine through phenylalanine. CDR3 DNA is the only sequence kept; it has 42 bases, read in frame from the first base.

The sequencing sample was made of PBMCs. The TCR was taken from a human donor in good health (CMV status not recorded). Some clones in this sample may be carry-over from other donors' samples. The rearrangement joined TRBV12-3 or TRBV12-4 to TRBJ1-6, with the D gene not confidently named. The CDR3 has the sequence CASSLARTDSPLHF. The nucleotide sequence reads TGTGCCAGCAGTTTAGCCAGAACTGATTCACCCCTCCACTTT.